This TCR beta chain is from a study of blood T cell repertoires in COVID-19. The V end lost 3 bases, the J end lost 1 base, and 8 bases lay between the germline ends. The CDR3 extends over 14 amino acids. Germline values: CDR1 KGHSH, CDR2 LQKENI. Details on this clone: Different DNA sequences within this sample yield the same CDR3.

The table came from immunoSEQ multiplex PCR; TCRdb's copy has only in-frame clones and leaves some out. This sample yields 200,000 to 300,000 clones, of which over 80% are seen a single time; around 25% belongs to the top ten. The source is a man aged 35 to 55 with acute or convalescent COVID-19. Sequencing was carried out using peripheral blood. The genes are TRBV18 and TRBJ2-3, with a tentative D call TRBD1 (6 bases). The CDR3 DNA reads TGTGCCAGCTCACCTCGACAGGGCACAGATACGCAGTATTTT. This translates into CASSPRQGTDTQYF.